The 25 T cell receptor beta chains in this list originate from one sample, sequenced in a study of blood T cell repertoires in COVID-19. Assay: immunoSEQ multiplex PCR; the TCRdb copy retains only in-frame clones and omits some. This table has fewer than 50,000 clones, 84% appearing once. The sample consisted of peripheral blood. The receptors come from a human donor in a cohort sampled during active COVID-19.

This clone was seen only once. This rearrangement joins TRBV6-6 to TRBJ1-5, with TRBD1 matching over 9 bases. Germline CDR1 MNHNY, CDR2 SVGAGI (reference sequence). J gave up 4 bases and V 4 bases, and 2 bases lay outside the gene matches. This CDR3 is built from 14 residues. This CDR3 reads CASSLGQGNQPQHF. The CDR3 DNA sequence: TGTGCCAGCAGTTTAGGACAGGGGAATCAGCCCCAGCATTTT.

The CDR3 region has the DNA TGTGCCAGCAGCCCCCGCGGGGGGGCGGGCGAGCAGTACTTC. Residues: CASSPRGGAGEQYF. This rearrangement joins TRBV11-3 to TRBJ2-7, with TRBD2 matching 9 bases. The V gene's germline CDR1 is SGHNT and CDR2 YENEEA. The CDR3 spans 14 residues. The V and J ends lost 5 bases and 6 bases, in that order; junction bases with no gene match: 8.

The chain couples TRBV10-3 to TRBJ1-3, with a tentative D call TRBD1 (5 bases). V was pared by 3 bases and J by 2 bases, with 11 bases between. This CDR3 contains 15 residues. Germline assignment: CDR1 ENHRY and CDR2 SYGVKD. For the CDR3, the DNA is TGTGCCATCAGTGAAAGGGGCGTCACTGGAAACACCATATATTTT. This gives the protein CAISERGVTGNTIYF.

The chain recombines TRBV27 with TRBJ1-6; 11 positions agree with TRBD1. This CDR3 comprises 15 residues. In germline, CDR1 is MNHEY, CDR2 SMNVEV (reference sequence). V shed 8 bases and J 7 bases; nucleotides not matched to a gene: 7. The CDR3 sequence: CASVSGQGVNSPLHF. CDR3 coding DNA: TGTGCCAGCGTGTCGGGACAGGGGGTCAATTCACCCCTCCACTTT.

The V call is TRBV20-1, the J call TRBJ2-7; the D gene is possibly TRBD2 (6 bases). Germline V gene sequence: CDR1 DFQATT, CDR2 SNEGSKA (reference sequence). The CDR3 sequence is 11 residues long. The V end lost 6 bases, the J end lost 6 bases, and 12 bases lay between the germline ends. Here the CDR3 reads CSAAGSGEQYF. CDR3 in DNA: TGCAGTGCGGCCGGGAGTGGCGAGCAGTACTTC.

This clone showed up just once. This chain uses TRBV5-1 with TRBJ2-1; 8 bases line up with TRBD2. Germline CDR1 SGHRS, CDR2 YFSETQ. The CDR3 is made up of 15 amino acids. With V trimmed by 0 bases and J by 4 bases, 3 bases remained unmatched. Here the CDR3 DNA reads TGCGCCAGCAGCTTGGAGGCTAGCGGGTACAATGAGCAGTTCTTC. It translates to CASSLEASGYNEQFF.

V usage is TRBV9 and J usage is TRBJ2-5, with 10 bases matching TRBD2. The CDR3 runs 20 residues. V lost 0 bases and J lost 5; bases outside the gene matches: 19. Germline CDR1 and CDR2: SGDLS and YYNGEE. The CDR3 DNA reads TGTGCCAGCAGCGTAGAAGGAAGGGGTAGCGGGAGGACCCGGGGGGAGACCCAGTACTTC. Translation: CASSVEGRGSGRTRGETQYF.

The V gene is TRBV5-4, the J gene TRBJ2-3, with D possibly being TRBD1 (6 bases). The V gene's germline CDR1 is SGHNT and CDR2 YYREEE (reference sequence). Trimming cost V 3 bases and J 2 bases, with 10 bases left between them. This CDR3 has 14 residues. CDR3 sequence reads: CASSYRDITDTQYF. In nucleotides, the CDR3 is TGTGCCAGCAGCTACCGGGACATCACAGATACGCAGTATTTT.

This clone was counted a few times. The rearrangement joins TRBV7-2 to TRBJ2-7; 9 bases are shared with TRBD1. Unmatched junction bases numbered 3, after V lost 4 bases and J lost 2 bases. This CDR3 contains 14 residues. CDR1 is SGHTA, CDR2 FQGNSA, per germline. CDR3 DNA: TGTGCCAGCAGCTCTCGGACAGGGGCCTACGAGCAGTACTTC. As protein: CASSSRTGAYEQYF. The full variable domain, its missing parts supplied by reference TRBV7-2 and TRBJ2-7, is GAGVSQSPSNKVTEKGKDVELRCDPISGHTALYWYRQSLGQGLEFLIYFQGNSAPDKSGLPSDRFSAERTGGSVSTLTIQRTQQEDSAVYLCASSSRTGAYEQYFGPGTRLTVT.

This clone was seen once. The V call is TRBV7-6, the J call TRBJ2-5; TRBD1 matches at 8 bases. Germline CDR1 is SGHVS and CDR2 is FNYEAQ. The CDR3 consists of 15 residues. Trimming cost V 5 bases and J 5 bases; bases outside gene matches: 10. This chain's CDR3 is CASSGKGQVGETQYF. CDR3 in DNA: TGTGCCAGCAGCGGAAAGGGACAGGTTGGGGAGACCCAGTACTTC.

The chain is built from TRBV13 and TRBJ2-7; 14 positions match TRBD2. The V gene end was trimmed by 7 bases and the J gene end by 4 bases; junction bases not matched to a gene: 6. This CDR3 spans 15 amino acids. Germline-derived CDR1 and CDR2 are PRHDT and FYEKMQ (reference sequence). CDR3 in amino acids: CASTIGTSGSYEQYF. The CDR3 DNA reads TGTGCCAGCACCATAGGGACTAGCGGGAGTTACGAGCAGTACTTC.

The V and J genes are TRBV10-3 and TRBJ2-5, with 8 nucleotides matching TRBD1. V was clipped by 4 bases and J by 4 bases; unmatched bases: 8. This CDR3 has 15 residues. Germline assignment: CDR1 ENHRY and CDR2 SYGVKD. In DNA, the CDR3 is TGTGCCATCAGTGGAACAGGGGGGAATGGAGAGACCCAGTACTTC. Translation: CAISGTGGNGETQYF.

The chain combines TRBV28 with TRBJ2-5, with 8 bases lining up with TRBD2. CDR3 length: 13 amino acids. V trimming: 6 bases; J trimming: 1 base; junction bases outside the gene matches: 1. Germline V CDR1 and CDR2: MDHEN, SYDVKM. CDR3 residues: CASRTSVQETQYF. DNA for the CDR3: TGTGCCAGCAGGACTAGCGTCCAAGAGACCCAGTACTTC.

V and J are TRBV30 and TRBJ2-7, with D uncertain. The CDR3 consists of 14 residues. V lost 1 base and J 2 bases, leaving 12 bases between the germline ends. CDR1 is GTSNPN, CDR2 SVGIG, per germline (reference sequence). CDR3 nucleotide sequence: TGTGCCTGGAGTGCCCCATATACAGCCTACGAGCAGTACTTC. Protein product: CAWSAPYTAYEQYF.

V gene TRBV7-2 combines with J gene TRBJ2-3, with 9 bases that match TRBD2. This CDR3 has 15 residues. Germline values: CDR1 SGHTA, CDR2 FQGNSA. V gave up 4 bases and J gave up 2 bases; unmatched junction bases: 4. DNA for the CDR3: TGTGCCAGCAGCTCCCCTAGCGGGACCACAGATACGCAGTATTTT. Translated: CASSSPSGTTDTQYF.

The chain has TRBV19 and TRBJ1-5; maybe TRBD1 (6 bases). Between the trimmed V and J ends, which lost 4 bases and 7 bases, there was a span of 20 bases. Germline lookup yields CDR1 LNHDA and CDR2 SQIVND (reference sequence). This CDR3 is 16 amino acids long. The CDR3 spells CASSTLQGPSSQPQHF. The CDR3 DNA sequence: TGTGCCAGTAGTACCTTACAGGGCCCTTCTAGCCAGCCCCAGCATTTT.

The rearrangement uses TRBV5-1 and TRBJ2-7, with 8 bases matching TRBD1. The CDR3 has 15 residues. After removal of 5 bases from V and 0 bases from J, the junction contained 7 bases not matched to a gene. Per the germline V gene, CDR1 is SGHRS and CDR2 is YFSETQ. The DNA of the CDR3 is TGCGCCAGCAGAACCGGGACAGGCAACTCCTACGAGCAGTACTTC. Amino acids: CASRTGTGNSYEQYF.

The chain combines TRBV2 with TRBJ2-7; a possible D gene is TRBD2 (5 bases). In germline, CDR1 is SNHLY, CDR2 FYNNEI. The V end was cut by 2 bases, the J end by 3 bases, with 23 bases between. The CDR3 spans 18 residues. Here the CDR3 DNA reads TGTGCCAGCAGTGAACAAGCTTCTCGATCCGGGGTTTACTACGAGCAGTACTTC. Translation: CASSEQASRSGVYYEQYF.

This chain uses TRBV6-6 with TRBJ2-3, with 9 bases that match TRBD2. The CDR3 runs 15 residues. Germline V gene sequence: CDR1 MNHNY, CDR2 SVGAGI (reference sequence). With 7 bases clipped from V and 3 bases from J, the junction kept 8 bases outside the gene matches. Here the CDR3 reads CASNAGGVATDTQYF. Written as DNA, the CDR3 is TGTGCCAGCAACGCGGGGGGGGTAGCTACAGATACGCAGTATTTT.

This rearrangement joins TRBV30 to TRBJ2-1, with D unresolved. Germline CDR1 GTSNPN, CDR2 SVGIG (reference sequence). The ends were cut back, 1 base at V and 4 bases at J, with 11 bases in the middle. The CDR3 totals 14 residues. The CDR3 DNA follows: TGTGCCTGGAGTGGAGACATGGATTACAATGAGCAGTTCTTC. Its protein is CAWSGDMDYNEQFF. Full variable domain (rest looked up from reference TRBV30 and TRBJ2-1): SQTIHQWPATLVQPVGSPLSLECTVEGTSNPNLYWYRQAAGRGLQLLFYSVGIGQISSEVPQNLSASRPQDRQFILSSKKLLLSDSGFYLCAWSGDMDYNEQFFGPGTRLTVL.

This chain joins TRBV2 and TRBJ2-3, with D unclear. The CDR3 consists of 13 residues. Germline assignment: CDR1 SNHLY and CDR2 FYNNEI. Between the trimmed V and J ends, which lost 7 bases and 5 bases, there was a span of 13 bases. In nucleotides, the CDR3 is TGTGCCAGCAACCTCTTCGGTGGAGATACGCAGTATTTT. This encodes CASNLFGGDTQYF.

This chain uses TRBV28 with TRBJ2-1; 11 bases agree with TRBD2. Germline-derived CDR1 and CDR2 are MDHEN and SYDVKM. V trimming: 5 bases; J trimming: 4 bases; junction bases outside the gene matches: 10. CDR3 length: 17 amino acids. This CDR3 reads CASSPFLAGGRYNEQFF. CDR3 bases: TGTGCCAGCAGTCCCTTCTTAGCGGGAGGGCGTTACAATGAGCAGTTCTTC.

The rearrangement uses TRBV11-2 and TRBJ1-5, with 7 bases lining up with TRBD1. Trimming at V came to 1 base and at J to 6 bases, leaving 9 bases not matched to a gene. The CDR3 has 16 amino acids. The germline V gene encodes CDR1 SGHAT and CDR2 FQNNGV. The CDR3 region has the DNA TGTGCCAGCAGCTTAGGTACAGGGGCCTCGGGTCAGCCCCAGCATTTT. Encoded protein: CASSLGTGASGQPQHF.

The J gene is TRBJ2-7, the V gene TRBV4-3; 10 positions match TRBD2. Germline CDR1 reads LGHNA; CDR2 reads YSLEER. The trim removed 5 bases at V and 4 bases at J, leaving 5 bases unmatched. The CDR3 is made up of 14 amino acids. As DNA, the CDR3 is TGCGCCAGCAGCGAACTAGCGGGAAAATACGAGCAGTACTTC. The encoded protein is CASSELAGKYEQYF.

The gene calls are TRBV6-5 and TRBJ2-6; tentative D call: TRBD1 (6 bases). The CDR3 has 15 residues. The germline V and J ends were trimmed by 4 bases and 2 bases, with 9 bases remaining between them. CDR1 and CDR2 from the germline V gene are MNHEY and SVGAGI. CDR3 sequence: CASSFRGTGANVLTF. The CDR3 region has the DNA TGTGCCAGCAGTTTCAGGGGTACTGGGGCCAACGTCCTGACTTTC.